Listed below are T cell receptor beta chains from one sample, sequenced in a study of T cells in localized non-small cell lung cancer. Data came from immunoSEQ multiplex PCR; TCRdb stores just in-frame clones and leaves some out. The sample carries more than 20,000 clones, about 88% recorded once. Material: peripheral blood, obtained before any cancer treatment. The receptors shown here come from a male donor at least 60 years old with stage I squamous cell lung carcinoma. CDR3s include the opening cysteine and the closing phenylalanine or tryptophan. A D gene is named only where the DNA matches it firmly. Clone size appears in some rows only: once, few, many, or a class for an expanded clone.

cdr3_aa cdr3_nt d_call j_call v_call clone_size
CASSRGQGRTIRSYNSPLHF TGTGCCAGCAGCCGTGGACAGGGTCGAACTATTCGCTCCTATAATTCACCCCTCCACTTT TRBD1 TRBJ1-6 TRBV5-4 -
CASSPDLLGTQYF TGTGCCAGCTCACCGGACCTACTAGGGACCCAGTACTTC - TRBJ2-5 TRBV18 -
CASSHSGGMYEQYF TGTGCCAGCAGTCACTCAGGGGGCATGTACGAGCAGTACTTC TRBD1 TRBJ2-7 TRBV6-6 -
CASSSYLWSNNEQFF TGTGCCAGCAGTTCCTATCTCTGGTCGAACAATGAGCAGTTCTTC - TRBJ2-1 TRBV27 -
CASRKQGAVEAFF TGTGCCAGCAGGAAACAGGGGGCGGTTGAAGCTTTCTTT TRBD1 TRBJ1-1 TRBV6-8 few
CASSQGIGQETQYF TGCGCCAGCAGCCAAGGAATAGGCCAAGAGACCCAGTACTTC - TRBJ2-5 TRBV4-3 -
CASSQGPLSRRGRYEQYF TGCGCCAGCAGCCAGGGGCCTCTGTCTCGGAGGGGCCGCTACGAGCAGTACTTC - TRBJ2-7 TRBV4-1 -
CAWSTWVLDYGYTF TGTGCCTGGAGCACGTGGGTCTTGGACTATGGCTACACCTTC - TRBJ1-2 TRBV30 -
CASMGQFEPQHF TGTGCCAGCATGGGCCAGTTCGAGCCCCAGCATTTT - TRBJ1-5 TRBV2 few
CAGSIVGAGSPLHF TGTGCCGGGAGTATCGTGGGGGCTGGCTCACCCCTCCACTTT - TRBJ1-6 TRBV30 -
CASSFRSVGTGGPNTEAFF TGTGCCAGCAGCTTTAGATCTGTAGGGACAGGGGGCCCGAACACTGAAGCTTTCTTT TRBD1 TRBJ1-1 TRBV11-2 -
CASSLWGSNTEAFF TGTGCCAGCAGTTTATGGGGATCGAACACTGAAGCTTTCTTT - TRBJ1-1 TRBV27 -
CASSRTPGYTF TGTGCCAGCAGCAGAACCCCTGGCTACACCTTC - TRBJ1-2 TRBV21-1 -
CASSVSTGELFF TGTGCCAGCAGCGTATCGACCGGGGAGCTGTTTTTT - TRBJ2-2 TRBV9 -
CASSLEGSSYNSPLHF TGTGCCAGCAGCTTAGAGGGGAGCTCCTATAATTCACCCCTCCACTTT - TRBJ1-6 TRBV7-9 -
CASSVGQGVAKNIQYF TGTGCCAGCAGTGTCGGACAGGGTGTTGCCAAAAACATTCAGTACTTC TRBD1 TRBJ2-4 TRBV6-1 once
CASSLARDSTDTQYF TGCGCCAGCAGCTTGGCTCGGGACAGCACAGATACGCAGTATTTT - TRBJ2-3 TRBV5-1 -
CASRVSYEQYF TGTGCCAGCAGAGTTTCCTACGAGCAGTACTTC - TRBJ2-7 TRBV6-5 -
CSVFGLARGSTDTQYF TGCAGCGTCTTTGGACTAGCCCGAGGCAGCACAGATACGCAGTATTTT TRBD2 TRBJ2-3 TRBV29-1 once
CAWKIDSPLHF TGTGCCTGGAAAATTGATTCACCCCTCCACTTT - TRBJ1-6 TRBV30 -
CASSLGAGSNQPQHF TGTGCCAGCAGCTTAGGCGCGGGCTCCAATCAGCCCCAGCATTTT - TRBJ1-5 TRBV7-2 -
CASSLGPGEAFF TGTGCCAGCAGTTTAGGACCTGGTGAAGCTTTCTTT - TRBJ1-1 TRBV6-6 few
CASSLVNSPLHF TGTGCCAGCAGCTTAGTCAATTCACCCCTCCACTTT - TRBJ1-6 TRBV7-8 -
CASSLGRTGATGNTIYF TGCGCCAGCAGCTTGGGACGGACAGGGGCAACGGGAAACACCATATATTTT TRBD1 TRBJ1-3 TRBV5-1 -
CASSPQGQETQYF TGCGCCAGCAGCCCCCAAGGGCAAGAGACCCAGTACTTC - TRBJ2-5 TRBV5-1 -
CASGEVGQRGLSTYNEQFF TGTGCCTCAGGCGAAGTCGGCCAGCGGGGGCTATCAACCTACAATGAGCAGTTCTTC TRBD2 TRBJ2-1 TRBV7-9 -
CASSLALAGVFGLRETQYF TGTGCCAGCAGCTTGGCTCTAGCGGGAGTTTTTGGCTTAAGGGAGACCCAGTACTTC TRBD2 TRBJ2-5 TRBV5-4 -
CASSPGTVAGNTIYF TGCGCCAGCAGCCCTGGGACAGTGGCTGGAAACACCATATATTTT TRBD1 TRBJ1-3 TRBV5-1 -
CAWSVLLAGEGEQYF TGTGCCTGGAGTGTGCTACTAGCTGGCGAGGGAGAGCAGTACTTC - TRBJ2-7 TRBV30 -
CASTSGGETQYF TGTGCCAGCACTAGCGGAGGAGAGACCCAGTACTTC TRBD2 TRBJ2-5 TRBV6-6 -
CASSELPRGSNQPQHF TGTGCCAGCAGTGAATTACCCAGGGGAAGCAATCAGCCCCAGCATTTT - TRBJ1-5 TRBV6-1 -
CASGKPSSYEQYF TGTGCCAGCGGCAAGCCCAGCTCCTACGAGCAGTACTTC - TRBJ2-7 TRBV6-5 -
CASSVERGGNQPQHF TGTGCCAGCAGTGTGGAGAGGGGCGGCAATCAGCCCCAGCATTTT - TRBJ1-5 TRBV6-5 -
CAWSVRRGQDSNQPQHF TGTGCCTGGAGTGTACGGAGGGGGCAGGATAGCAATCAGCCCCAGCATTTT TRBD1 TRBJ1-5 TRBV30 -
CASSLTWSGPQHF TGTGCCAGCAGCTTGACTTGGAGCGGGCCCCAGCATTTT - TRBJ1-5 TRBV5-6 few
CASSSLTGGEVEQYF TGTGCCAGCAGCTCCCTGACAGGGGGTGAGGTTGAGCAGTACTTC TRBD1 TRBJ2-7 TRBV7-9 -
CASSLGQGFEQYF TGTGCCAGCAGCTTAGGACAGGGGTTCGAGCAGTACTTC TRBD1 TRBJ2-7 TRBV7-6 -
CASSPGRTYEQYF TGTGCCAGCAGCCCGGGGCGGACCTACGAGCAGTACTTC - TRBJ2-7 TRBV7-9 -
CATSYRGEGGYTF TGTGCCACGTCCTACAGGGGAGAGGGCGGCTACACCTTC TRBD1 TRBJ1-2 TRBV19 few
CASQTLTNTEAFF TGTGCCAGCCAAACCCTAACGAACACTGAAGCTTTCTTT - TRBJ1-1 TRBV19 -